This TCR beta chain was recorded in a study of beta chain features in type 1 diabetes. Overall study results and limits: In these data, an HLA type influence on TCRB rearrangement remained unresolved. Naive, central memory and regulatory TCRB repertoires appeared more similar among patients than healthy donors. Insertion counts at VDJ junctions were lower in type 1 diabetes patients, who also showed more deletions there. Moderate but significant shortening of TCRB CDR3s was recorded in all four CD4+ subsets from Type 1 diabetes patients.

Expressed TCRB transcripts were sequenced because the isolated RNA had all been reverse transcribed beforehand. Profiled with immunoSEQ multiplex PCR; TCRdb holds only in-frame clones, not every one. The table has 630,000 or so clones, roughly 13% seen once. Trimming took off 2 bases at V and 5 bases at J, with 8 bases between the two ends. Germline V gives CDR1 SGDLS, CDR2 YYNGEE. The CDR3 is 13 amino acids. Once sorted, every population was more than 98% pure. With regard to this clone: Its antigen is unknown.

The sequenced material came from naive CD4+ T cells from blood. This clonotype was obtained from a young man with type 1 diabetes. This chain connects TRBV9 to TRBJ2-1; TRBD2 is a possible D gene (5 bases). CDR3 sequence: CASSVFGDNEQFF. The CDR3 bases are TGTGCCAGCAGCGTCTTCGGGGACAATGAGCAGTTCTTC.